Sequencing of this T cell receptor (beta chain) was carried out in a study of blood T cell repertoires in COVID-19. Study background: Sources were T cells, B-cell-depleted T cells, or PBMCs; the material itself was cDNA or gDNA.

The CDR3 is 16 residues long. Germline values: CDR1 SGHDN, CDR2 FVKESK. The ends were cut back, 0 bases at V and 0 bases at J, with 11 bases in the middle. The table came from immunoSEQ multiplex PCR; TCRdb's copy has only in-frame clones and leaves some out. The table shows 110,000 or so clones, with about 85% occurring only once. The source of this sequence is a middle-aged man with acute or convalescent COVID-19. The chain couples TRBV14 to TRBJ1-1; D unresolved. The sequenced sample was peripheral blood. The CDR3 loop reads CASSQDLGRLNTEAFF. The CDR3, as DNA: TGTGCCAGCAGCCAAGATCTTGGGAGGCTGAACACTGAAGCTTTCTTT.